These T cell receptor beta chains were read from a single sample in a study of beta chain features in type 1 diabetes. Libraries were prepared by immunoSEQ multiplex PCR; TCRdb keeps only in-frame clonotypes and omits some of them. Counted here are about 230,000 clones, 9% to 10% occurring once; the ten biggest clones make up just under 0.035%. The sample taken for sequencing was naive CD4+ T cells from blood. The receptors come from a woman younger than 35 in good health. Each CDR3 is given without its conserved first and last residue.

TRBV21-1 ASLAGGRDNEQF
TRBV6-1 ASSQDRGNNQPQH
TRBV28 ASSWGDRAHEQF
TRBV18 ASSPPGTGGGGETQY
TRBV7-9 ASNPDGLAGAEQY
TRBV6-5 ASSYWREADTQY
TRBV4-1 ASSQDLSGFNSGNTIY
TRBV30 AWMGGKHTEAF
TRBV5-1 ASSLSASGNPDTQY
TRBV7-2 ASSPRTSDTDTQY
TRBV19 ASSISGARGYT
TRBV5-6 ASSLQGRLAEAF
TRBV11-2 ASSLAGGLHEQY
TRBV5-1 ASSPSRGAAYEQY
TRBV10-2 ASSGVRGGAEAF
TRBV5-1 ASSQGASEKLF
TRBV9 ASSVGGGGYNEQF
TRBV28 ASSLSGAGNEKLF
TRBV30 AWSGSQGPNSPLH
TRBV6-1 ASSWTGFSGELF
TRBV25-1 ASQTSGSTDTQY
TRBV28 ASSGRGLRGAQPQH
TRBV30 AWTLDRGDYEQY
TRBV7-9 ASSPQGFNSPLH
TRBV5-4 ASSLVANTEAF
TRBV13 ASSFRGIEAF
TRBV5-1 ASSLGTPSSYNEQF
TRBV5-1 ASSLRTGGGTEAF
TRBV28 ASSSIPGAGEQF
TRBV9 ASSVTLAGELF
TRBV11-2 ASSFFPGLRQGAAYEQY
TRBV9 ASSVQGTDTQY
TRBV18 ASSPPRVNTEAF
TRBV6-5 ASSYSGGEQY
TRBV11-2 ASSSNSHRGSKQGYT
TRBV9 ASSARDRTDTQY
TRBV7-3 ASSSDRNTGELF
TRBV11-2 ASTSPGISNEQF
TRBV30 AWFSLNTEAF
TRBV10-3 AISEATSRDIQY